This entry lists 6 T cell receptor beta chains sequenced from one sample in a study of a mutant IDH1 vaccine in newly diagnosed glioma (TCRdb year 2021). The sample's time point label, in plain terms: week 5, during vaccination. Every vaccine dose consisted of 300 ug of a 20-mer mutant IDH1 peptide in Montanide, administered subcutaneously together with topical imiquimod. Antigens of these TCRs are unknown. The receptor library was made with the immunoSEQ multiplex PCR assay. TCRdb retrieved this table from immuneACCESS and kept in-frame rearrangements only. Not all clones are present; in checked studies, unresolved V genes account for under half, and no reason is known for the remainder. For this sample there are over 45,000 clones; about 81% appear just once. Of the sample, about 7.2% is held by the ten largest clones. The sample in question was PBMCs, obtained from a glioma patient whose treatment included an IDH1 peptide vaccine. These TCRs come from a woman aged 50 to 60 with glioma.

This sequence joins TRBV28 and TRBJ2-2; the D gene is possibly TRBD2 (7 bases). Germline loops: CDR1 MDHEN, CDR2 SYDVKM. Trimming took off 11 bases at V and 1 base at J, with 17 bases between the two ends. This CDR3 has 15 amino acids. The CDR3 here is CASTPGGLNTGELFF. Here the CDR3 DNA reads TGTGCCTCCACCCCGGGGGGCCTGAACACCGGGGAGCTGTTTTTT.

The J gene is TRBJ2-5, the V gene TRBV6-1; D is uncertain. This CDR3 comprises 12 residues. V gave up 5 bases and J gave up 5 bases, with 9 bases separating them. Germline loops: CDR1 MNHNS, CDR2 SASEGT. CDR3 protein: CASSPVQETQYF. The CDR3 DNA follows: TGTGCCAGCAGTCCCGTCCAGGAGACCCAGTACTTC.

This rearrangement joins TRBV11-3 to TRBJ2-1; the match to TRBD1 covers 8 bases. Trimming took 5 bases from V and 9 from J; bases not matched to a gene: 9. CDR1 and CDR2 from the germline V gene are SGHNT and YENEEA. The CDR3 has 14 amino acids. Written as DNA, the CDR3 is TGTGCCAGCAGCCCTAGACAGGGGTATGGTGAGCAGTTCTTC. Translated: CASSPRQGYGEQFF.

Within the sample, this clone is medium-sized. The chain links TRBV18 to TRBJ2-5; the D is unclear. Germline CDR1 and CDR2: KGHSH and LQKENI. Trimming shortened V by 4 bases and J by 4 bases, and 4 bases separated the two germline ends. The CDR3 is made up of 11 amino acids. The CDR3 DNA sequence: TGTGCCAGCTCACTGGGAGAGACCCAGTACTTC. The encoded protein is CASSLGETQYF. The full variable domain, in which reference TRBV18 and TRBJ2-5 provide the parts outside the CDR3, is NAGVMQNPRHLVRRRGQEARLRCSPMKGHSHVYWYRQLPEEGLKFMVYLQKENIIDESGMPKERFSAEFPKEGPSILRIQQVVRGDSAAYFCASSLGETQYFGPGTRLLVL.

The chain joins TRBV11-3 to TRBJ2-3; D gene unclear. This CDR3 is built from 14 residues. Between the trimmed V and J ends, which lost 1 base and 0 bases, there was a span of 5 bases. CDR1 is SGHNT and CDR2 is YENEEA in the germline V gene. The CDR3: CASSLVSSTDTQYF. In DNA form, the CDR3 reads TGTGCCAGCAGCTTAGTTTCTAGCACAGATACGCAGTATTTT.

The genes are TRBV15 and TRBJ1-3; D is unresolved. Per germline, CDR1 LNHNV and CDR2 YYDKDF (reference sequence). Trimming took off 0 bases at V and 3 bases at J, with 9 bases between the two ends. The CDR3 is 15 residues long. The CDR3 nucleotides are TGTGCCACCAGCAGAGATCGCGGGGTTGGAAACACCATATATTTT. Residues: CATSRDRGVGNTIYF.